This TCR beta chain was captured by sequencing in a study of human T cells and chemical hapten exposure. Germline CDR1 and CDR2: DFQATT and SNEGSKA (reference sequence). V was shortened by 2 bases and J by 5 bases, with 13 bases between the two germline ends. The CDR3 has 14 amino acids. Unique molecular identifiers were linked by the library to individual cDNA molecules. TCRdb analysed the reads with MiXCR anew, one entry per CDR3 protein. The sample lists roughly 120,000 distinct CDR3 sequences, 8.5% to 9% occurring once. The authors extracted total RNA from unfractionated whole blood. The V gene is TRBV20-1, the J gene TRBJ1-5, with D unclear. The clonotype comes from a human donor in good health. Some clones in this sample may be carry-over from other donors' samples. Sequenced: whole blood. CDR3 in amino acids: CSARKEQSYQPQHF. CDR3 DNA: TGCAGTGCTAGAAAGGAGCAGAGCTATCAGCCCCAGCATTTT.